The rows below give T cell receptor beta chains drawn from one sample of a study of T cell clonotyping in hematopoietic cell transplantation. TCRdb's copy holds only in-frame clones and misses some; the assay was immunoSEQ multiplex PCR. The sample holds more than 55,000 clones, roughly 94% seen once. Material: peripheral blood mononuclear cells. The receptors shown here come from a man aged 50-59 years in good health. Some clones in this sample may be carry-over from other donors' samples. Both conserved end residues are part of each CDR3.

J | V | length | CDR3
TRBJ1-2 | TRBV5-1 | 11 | CASSSDKGYTF
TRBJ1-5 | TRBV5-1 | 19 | CASSGADRGLGISNQPQHF
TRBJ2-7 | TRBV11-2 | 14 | CASSLTTARYEQYF
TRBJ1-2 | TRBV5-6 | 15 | CASSGGTGGTYGYTF
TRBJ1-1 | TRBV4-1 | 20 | CASSQEGSRRGRLMDTEAFF
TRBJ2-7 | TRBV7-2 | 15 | CASLNPGTGLYEQYF
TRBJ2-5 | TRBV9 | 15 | CASSVEGQYQETQYF
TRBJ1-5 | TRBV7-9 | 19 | CASSTDNGAKAGLNQPQHF
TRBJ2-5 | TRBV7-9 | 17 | CASSLTPGLAGGQTQYF
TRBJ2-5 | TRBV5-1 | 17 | CASSTDGRLAGQETQYF
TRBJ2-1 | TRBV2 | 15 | CASSPTSGGNNEQFF
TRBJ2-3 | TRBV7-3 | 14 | CASSFGLAGDTQYF
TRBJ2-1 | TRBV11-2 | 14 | CASSLDVSYNEQFF
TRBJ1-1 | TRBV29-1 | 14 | CSVTRTGFIAEAFF
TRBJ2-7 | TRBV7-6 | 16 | CASSPGLAGGLYEQYF
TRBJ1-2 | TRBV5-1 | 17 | CASSDLSGTGEVKGYTF
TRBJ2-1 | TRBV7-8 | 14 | CASSSQTHNNEQFF
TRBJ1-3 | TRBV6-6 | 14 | CASKSAEVGNTIYF
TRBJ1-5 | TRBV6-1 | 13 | CASTGVSNQPQHF
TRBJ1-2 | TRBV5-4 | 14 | CASSLRQEDYGYTF
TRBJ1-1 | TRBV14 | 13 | CASSQGRWGEAFF
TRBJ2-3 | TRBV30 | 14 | CAWRSSGSTDTQYF
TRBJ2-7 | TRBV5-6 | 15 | CASSLVGDSYYEQYF
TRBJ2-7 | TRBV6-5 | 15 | CASSSPALPYVEQYF
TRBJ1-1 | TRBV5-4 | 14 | CASKPWGPNTEAFF
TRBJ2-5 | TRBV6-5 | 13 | CASSYRAVETQYF
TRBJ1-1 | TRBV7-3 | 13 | CACSRPVDTEAFF
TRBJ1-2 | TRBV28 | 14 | CASTTGRDGYGYTF
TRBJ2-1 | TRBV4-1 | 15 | CASSRLQLQNNEQFF
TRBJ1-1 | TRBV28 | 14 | CASNGGTVNTEAFF
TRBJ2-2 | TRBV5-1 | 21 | CASSLGPHRLAGGPDTGELFF
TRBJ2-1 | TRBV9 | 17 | CASSVAGTSGGHNEQFF
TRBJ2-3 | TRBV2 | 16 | CASSGETESSTDTQYF
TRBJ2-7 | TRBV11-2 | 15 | CASSPRQGERYEQYF
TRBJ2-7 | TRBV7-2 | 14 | CASSYPTRGYEQYF
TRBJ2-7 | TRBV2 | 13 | CASSRGPTYEQYF
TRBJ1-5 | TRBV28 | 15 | CASSNRGWVDQPQHF
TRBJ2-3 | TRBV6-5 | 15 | CASSYLGPSTDTQYF
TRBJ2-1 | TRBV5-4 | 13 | CASSQTQYNEQFF
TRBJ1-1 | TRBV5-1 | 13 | CASSSSMNTEAFF
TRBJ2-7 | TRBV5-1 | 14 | CASSPGQGGDEQYF
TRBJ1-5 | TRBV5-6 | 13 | CASSLSGNQPQHF